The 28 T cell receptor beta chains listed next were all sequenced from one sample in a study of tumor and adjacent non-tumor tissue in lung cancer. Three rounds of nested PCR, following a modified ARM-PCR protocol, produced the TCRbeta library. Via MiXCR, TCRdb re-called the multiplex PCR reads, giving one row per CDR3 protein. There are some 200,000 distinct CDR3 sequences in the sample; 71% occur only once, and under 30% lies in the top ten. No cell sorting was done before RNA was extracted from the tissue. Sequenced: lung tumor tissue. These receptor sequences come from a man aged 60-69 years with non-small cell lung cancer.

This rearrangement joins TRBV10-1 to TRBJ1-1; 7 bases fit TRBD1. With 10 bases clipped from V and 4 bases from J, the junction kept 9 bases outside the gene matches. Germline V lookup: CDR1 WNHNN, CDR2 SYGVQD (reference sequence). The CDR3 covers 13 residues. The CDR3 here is CANSRTGPTEAFF. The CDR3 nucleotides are TGCGCCAACTCCCGGACAGGCCCCACTGAAGCTTTCTTT.

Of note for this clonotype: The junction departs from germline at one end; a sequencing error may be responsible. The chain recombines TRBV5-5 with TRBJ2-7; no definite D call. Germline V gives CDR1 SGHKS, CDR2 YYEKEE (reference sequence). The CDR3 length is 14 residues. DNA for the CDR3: TGTGCCGGCAGCTCGGCCACAGACCTCTACGAGCAGTACTTC. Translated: CAGSSATDLYEQYF.

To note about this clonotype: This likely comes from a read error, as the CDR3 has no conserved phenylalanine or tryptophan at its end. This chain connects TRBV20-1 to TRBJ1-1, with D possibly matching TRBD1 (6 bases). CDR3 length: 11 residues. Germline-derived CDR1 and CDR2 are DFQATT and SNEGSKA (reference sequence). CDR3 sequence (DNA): TGCAATACCGGAGGGGGTTTTGGGGCTTTCATT. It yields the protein CNTGGGFGAFI.

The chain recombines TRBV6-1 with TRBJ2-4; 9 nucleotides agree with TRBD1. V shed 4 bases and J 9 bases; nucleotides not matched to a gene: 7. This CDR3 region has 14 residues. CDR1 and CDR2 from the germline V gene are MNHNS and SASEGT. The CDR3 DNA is TGTGCCAGCAGTGCCGGGACAGGGAATTGCATTCAGTACTTC. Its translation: CASSAGTGNCIQYF.

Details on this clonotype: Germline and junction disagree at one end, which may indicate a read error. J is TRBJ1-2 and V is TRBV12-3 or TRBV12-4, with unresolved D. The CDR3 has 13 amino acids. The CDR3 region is CVSSWCDGNGYTF. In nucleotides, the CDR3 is TGTGTCAGCAGTTGGTGTGATGGGAATGGCTACACCTTC.

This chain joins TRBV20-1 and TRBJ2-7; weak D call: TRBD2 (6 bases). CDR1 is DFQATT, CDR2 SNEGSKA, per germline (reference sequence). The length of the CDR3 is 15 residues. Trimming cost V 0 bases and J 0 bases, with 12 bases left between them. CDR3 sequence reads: CSARDLAVSSYEQYF. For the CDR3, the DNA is TGCAGTGCTAGAGATTTAGCGGTGAGCTCCTACGAGCAGTACTTC.

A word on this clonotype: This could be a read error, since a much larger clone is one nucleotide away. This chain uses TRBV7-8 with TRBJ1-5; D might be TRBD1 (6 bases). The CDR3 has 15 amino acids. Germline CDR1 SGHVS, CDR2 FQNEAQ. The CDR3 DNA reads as TGTGCCAGCAGCAGAGAGGACAGCAGCAATCGGCCCCAGCATTTT. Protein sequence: CASSREDSSNRPQHF.

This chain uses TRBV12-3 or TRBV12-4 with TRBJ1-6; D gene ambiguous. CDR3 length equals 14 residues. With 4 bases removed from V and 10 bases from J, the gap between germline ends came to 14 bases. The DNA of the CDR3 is TGTGCCAGCAGTTCCCGACTAGGCGGATCACCCCTCCACTTT. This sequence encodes CASSSRLGGSPLHF.

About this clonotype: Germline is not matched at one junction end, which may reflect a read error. The CDR3 DNA follows: TGTGCCAGCAGTGAATTTCGGGGCCTCTACAATGAGCAGATTTTC. Protein: CASSEFRGLYNEQIF. The chain couples TRBV6-1 to TRBJ2-1; D possibly uses TRBD1 or TRBD2 (5 bases each). The CDR3 is made up of 15 amino acids. Germline V CDR1 and CDR2: MNHNS, SASEGT.

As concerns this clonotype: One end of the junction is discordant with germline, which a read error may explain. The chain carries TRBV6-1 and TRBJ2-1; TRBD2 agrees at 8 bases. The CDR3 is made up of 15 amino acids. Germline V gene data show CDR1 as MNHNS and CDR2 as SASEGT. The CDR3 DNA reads TGTGCCAACAGTGATGCTGCGGGAGGTCACAATGAGCAGTCCTTC. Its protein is CANSDAAGGHNEQSF.

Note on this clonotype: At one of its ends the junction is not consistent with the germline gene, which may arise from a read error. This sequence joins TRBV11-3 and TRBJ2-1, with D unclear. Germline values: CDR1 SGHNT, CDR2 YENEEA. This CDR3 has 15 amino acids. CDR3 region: CASSPRISGYNEQFF. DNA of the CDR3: TGTGCCAGTAGCCCCCGGATTTCCGGGTACAATGAGCAATTCTTC.

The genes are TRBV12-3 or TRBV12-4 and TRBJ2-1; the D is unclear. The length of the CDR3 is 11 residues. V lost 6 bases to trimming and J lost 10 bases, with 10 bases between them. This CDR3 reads CASSLRGEQFF. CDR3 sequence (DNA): TGTGCCAGCAGCTTGCGAGGAGAGCAGTTCTTC.

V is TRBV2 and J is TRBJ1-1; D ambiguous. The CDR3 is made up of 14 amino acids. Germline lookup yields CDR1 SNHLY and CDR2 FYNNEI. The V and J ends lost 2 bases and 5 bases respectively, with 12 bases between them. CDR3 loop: CASSESSSRTEAFF. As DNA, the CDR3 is TGTGCCAGCAGTGAATCGTCATCAAGGACTGAAGCTTTCTTT.

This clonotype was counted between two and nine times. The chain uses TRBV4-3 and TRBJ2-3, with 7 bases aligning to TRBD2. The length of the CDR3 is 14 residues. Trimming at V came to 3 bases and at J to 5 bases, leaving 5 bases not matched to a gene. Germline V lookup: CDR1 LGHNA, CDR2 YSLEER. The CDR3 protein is CASSQARGGDTQYF. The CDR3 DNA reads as TGCGCCAGCAGCCAGGCCCGCGGGGGAGATACGCAGTATTTT.

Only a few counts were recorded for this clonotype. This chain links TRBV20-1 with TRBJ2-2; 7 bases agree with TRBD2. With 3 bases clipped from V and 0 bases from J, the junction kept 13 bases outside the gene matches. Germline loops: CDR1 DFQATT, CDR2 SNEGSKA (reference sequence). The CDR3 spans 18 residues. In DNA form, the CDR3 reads TGCAGTGCTAGTTCTATTTGGGGAGGGGTTGCGAACACCGGGGAGCTGTTTTTT. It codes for CSASSIWGGVANTGELFF.

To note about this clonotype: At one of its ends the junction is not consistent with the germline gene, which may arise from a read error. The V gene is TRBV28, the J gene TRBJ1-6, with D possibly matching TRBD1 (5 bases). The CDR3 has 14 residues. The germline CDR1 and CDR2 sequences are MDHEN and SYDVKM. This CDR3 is CASSFPGYNSPIHF. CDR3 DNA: TGTGCCAGCAGTTTCCCAGGGTATAATTCACCCATCCACTTT.

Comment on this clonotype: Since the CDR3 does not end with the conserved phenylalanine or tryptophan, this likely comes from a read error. CDR3 region: CTSSLNGLRMYNEQFV. Written as DNA, the CDR3 is TGTACCAGCAGCTTAAATGGTCTAAGAATGTACAATGAGCAGTTCGTC. The chain recombines TRBV7-2 with TRBJ2-1; D unclear. The CDR3 consists of 16 residues. Germline-derived CDR1 and CDR2 are SGHTA and FQGNSA. Between the trimmed V and J ends, which lost 2 bases and 4 bases, there was a span of 15 bases.

As DNA, the CDR3 is TGCAGCGTTCGGGGCCCAGGGGCAAAAGAGACCCAGTACTTC. Translated: CSVRGPGAKETQYF. This chain connects TRBV29-1 to TRBJ2-5; a weak D match, TRBD1 (6 bases). CDR1 and CDR2 (germline): SQVTM, ANQGSEA. V was trimmed by 5 bases and J by 3 bases, leaving 16 bases between them. This CDR3 is built from 14 residues.

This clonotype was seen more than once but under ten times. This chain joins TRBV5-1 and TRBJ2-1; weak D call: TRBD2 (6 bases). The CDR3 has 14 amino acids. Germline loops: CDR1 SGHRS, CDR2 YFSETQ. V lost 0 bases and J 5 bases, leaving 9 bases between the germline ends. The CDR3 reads CASSLVLANNEQFF. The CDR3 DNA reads TGCGCCAGCAGCTTGGTCCTAGCGAACAATGAGCAGTTCTTC.

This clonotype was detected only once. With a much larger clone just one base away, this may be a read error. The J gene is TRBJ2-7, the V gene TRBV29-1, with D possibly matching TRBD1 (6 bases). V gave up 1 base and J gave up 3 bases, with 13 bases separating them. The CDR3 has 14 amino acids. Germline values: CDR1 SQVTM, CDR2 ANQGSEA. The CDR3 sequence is CSVEGVATGYEQYF. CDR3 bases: TGCAGCGTTGAAGGAGTTGCGACAGGCTACGAGCAGTACTTC.

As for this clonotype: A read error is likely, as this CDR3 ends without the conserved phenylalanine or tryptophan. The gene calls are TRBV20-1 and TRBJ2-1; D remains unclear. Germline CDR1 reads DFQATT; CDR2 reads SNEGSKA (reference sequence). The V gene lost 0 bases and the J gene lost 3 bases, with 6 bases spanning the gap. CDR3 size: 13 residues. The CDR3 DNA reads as TGCAGTGCTAGAGACCCTAGCTACAATGAGCAGTTCTTA. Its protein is CSARDPSYNEQFL.

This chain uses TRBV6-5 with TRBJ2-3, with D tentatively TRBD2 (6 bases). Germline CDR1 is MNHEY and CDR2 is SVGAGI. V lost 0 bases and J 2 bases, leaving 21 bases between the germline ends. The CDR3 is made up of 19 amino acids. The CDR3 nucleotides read TGTGCCAGCAGTTACTCCACCCGGGACTCCCCCCGAACCACAGATACGCAGTATTTT. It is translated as CASSYSTRDSPRTTDTQYF.

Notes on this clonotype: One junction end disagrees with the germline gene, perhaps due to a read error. The CDR3 region has the DNA TGTGCCTCCAGTTATTTGCAGAGAACGGGAGGTGAATCCTACGAGCAGTACTTC. This gives the protein CASSYLQRTGGESYEQYF. V usage is TRBV24-1 and J usage is TRBJ2-7, with 7 bases that match TRBD2. Germline CDR1 KGHDR, CDR2 SFDVKD. The CDR3 covers 18 residues.

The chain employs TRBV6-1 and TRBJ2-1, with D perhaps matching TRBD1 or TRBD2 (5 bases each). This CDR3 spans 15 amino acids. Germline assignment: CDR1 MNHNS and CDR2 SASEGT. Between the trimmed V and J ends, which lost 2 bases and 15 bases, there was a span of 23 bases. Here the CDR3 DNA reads TGTGCCAGCAGTGAATTTCGGGGCCTCTACAATGAGAGGTTCTTC. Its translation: CASSEFRGLYNERFF.

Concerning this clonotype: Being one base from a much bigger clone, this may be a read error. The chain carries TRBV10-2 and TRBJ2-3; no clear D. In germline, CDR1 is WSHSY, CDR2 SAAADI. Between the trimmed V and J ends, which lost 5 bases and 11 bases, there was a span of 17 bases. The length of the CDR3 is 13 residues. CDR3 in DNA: TGCGCCAGCAGTAAATTAGCTCATTATCTGCAGTATTTT. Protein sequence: CASSKLAHYLQYF.

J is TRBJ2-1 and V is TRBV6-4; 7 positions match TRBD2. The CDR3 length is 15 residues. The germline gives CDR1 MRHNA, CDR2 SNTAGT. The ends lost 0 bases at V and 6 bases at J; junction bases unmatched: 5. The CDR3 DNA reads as TGTGCCAGCAGTGACTCTACTAGCGAGGTCAATGAGCAGTTCTTC. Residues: CASSDSTSEVNEQFF.

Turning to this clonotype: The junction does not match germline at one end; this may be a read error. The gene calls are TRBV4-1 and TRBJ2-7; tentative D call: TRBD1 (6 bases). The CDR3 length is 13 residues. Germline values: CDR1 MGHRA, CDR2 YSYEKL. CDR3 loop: CASNQGTSYEQYF. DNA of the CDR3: TGCGCCAGCAACCAAGGGACATCCTACGAGCAGTACTTC.

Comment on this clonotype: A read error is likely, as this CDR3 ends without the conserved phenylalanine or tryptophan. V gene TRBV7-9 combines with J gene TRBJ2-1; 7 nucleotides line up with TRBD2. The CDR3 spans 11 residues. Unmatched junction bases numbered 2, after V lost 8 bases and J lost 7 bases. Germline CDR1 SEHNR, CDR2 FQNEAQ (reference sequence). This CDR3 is CASGGGNEQFL. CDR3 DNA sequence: TGTGCCAGCGGGGGAGGGAATGAGCAGTTCCTC.